These T cell receptor beta chains were read from a single sample in a study of memory CD4+ T cells and cytomegalovirus serostatus. TCRdb's copy holds only in-frame clones and misses some; the assay was immunoSEQ multiplex PCR. The table lists approximately 23,000 clones, 75% of them singletons. The sample was memory CD4+ T cells from blood. These receptors came from an adult in good health and CMV-seronegative. Both conserved end residues are part of each CDR3. D genes are given only for firm matches. Only part of the rows carry a size: once, few, many, or a class if the clone is expanded.

V	size	D	J	CDR3	DNA
TRBV18	.	.	TRBJ1-2	CASSPNTIISGTTGYTF	TGTGCCAGCTCACCTAATACCATAATTAGCGGAACCACTGGCTACACCTTC
TRBV18	few	.	TRBJ1-6	CASSEGSGTGMSPLHF	TGTGCCAGCTCAGAGGGTTCCGGGACCGGGATGTCTCCCCTCCACTTT
TRBV10-1	.	TRBD1	TRBJ2-5	CASSTGQGVGETQYF	TGCGCCAGCAGCACTGGACAGGGGGTGGGAGAGACCCAGTACTTC
TRBV6-4	few	.	TRBJ1-2	CASSRETGEDGYTF	TGTGCCAGCTCGCGGGAGACAGGTGAGGATGGCTACACCTTC
TRBV7-2	.	TRBD1	TRBJ1-1	CASSSGGRVNTEAFF	TGTGCCAGCAGCTCAGGGGGCCGGGTGAACACTGAAGCTTTCTTT
TRBV11-2	.	.	TRBJ1-1	CASSWGENIEAFF	TGTGCCAGCAGCTGGGGGGAGAACATTGAAGCTTTCTTT
TRBV5-6	.	TRBD1	TRBJ2-4	CASSPTGASIQYF	TGTGCCAGCAGCCCGACAGGGGCGAGCATTCAGTACTTC
TRBV6-5	.	.	TRBJ2-5	CASSTRTRRDRTQYF	TGTGCCAGCAGTACCCGGACACGCCGGGATAGAACCCAGTACTTC
TRBV20-1	few	.	TRBJ1-1	CSSQRSTEAFF	TGCAGCTCACAGAGGAGCACTGAAGCTTTCTTT
TRBV19	few	.	TRBJ1-1	CASRRGEMNTEAFF	TGTGCCAGCAGGAGGGGCGAAATGAACACTGAAGCTTTCTTT
TRBV5-1	.	.	TRBJ2-3	CASSLAGSGADTQYF	TGCGCCAGCAGCTTGGCCGGGAGTGGGGCAGATACGCAGTATTTT
TRBV2	.	.	TRBJ2-5	CASLFGQQETQYF	TGTGCCAGTTTATTCGGACAGCAAGAGACCCAGTACTTC
TRBV28	.	.	TRBJ1-2	CAMSQAGYGYTF	TGTGCCATGAGCCAAGCGGGCTATGGCTACACCTTC
TRBV5-4	once	.	TRBJ2-1	CASSLTGYEQFF	TGTGCCAGCAGCTTGACAGGGTATGAGCAGTTCTTC
TRBV28	.	TRBD1	TRBJ2-1	CASSFSGQGPNEQFF	TGTGCCAGCAGTTTCTCGGGACAGGGGCCCAATGAGCAGTTCTTC
TRBV11-2	.	.	TRBJ2-7	CASTLASAATVYEQYF	TGTGCCAGCACCTTGGCCTCGGCGGCGACAGTCTACGAGCAGTACTTC
TRBV5-1	.	.	TRBJ1-2	CASGYRMTGYGYTF	TGTGCCAGCGGATACAGGATGACGGGCTATGGCTACACCTTC
TRBV4-2	.	TRBD1	TRBJ2-7	CASSHATGGTYEQYF	TGTGCCAGCAGCCACGCGACAGGGGGAACCTACGAGCAGTACTTC
TRBV10-3	.	.	TRBJ2-2	CAISPVLGELFF	TGTGCCATCAGCCCCGTTCTCGGGGAGCTGTTTTTT
TRBV4-2	.	TRBD2	TRBJ2-2	CASSQEPGLTKELFF	TGTGCCAGCAGCCAAGAACCGGGACTAACGAAGGAGCTGTTTTTT
TRBV19	.	TRBD2	TRBJ2-7	CASSIQSSGYEQYF	TGTGCCAGTAGTATTCAGTCTAGCGGCTACGAGCAGTACTTC
TRBV5-1	.	TRBD2	TRBJ2-7	CASRSGGTGYEQYF	TGCGCCAGCAGAAGCGGGGGAACGGGCTACGAGCAGTACTTC
TRBV7-2	.	.	TRBJ2-7	CASSPRTGEQYF	TGTGCCAGCAGCCCAAGGACGGGAGAGCAGTACTTC
TRBV14	.	.	TRBJ2-2	CASSPLNTNTGELFF	TGTGCCAGCAGCCCCCTGAATACGAACACCGGGGAGCTGTTTTTT
TRBV5-1	.	.	TRBJ2-7	CARPGTGGSSGRAIRSYEQYF	TGCGCCAGACCCGGGACAGGGGGCTCTAGCGGGAGGGCCATTAGGTCCTACGAGCAGTACTTC
TRBV30	.	.	TRBJ2-3	CAWKKSAGGSDTQYF	TGTGCCTGGAAAAAAAGTGCCGGGGGCAGCGATACGCAGTATTTT
TRBV6-1	once	.	TRBJ2-1	CASSVPSTEQFF	TGTGCCAGCAGTGTCCCTAGCACTGAGCAGTTCTTC
TRBV5-6	medium-sized	.	TRBJ1-2	CASGYRMTGYGYTF	TGTGCCAGCGGATACAGGATGACGGGCTATGGCTACACCTTC
TRBV7-9	.	TRBD2	TRBJ2-6	CASSLGLADSGANVLTF	TGTGCCAGCAGCTTAGGACTAGCGGACTCTGGGGCCAACGTCCTGACTTTC
TRBV11-2	.	.	TRBJ1-2	CASSALGQSGGYTF	TGTGCCAGCAGCGCACTCGGACAGTCAGGGGGCTACACCTTC
TRBV27	few	TRBD1	TRBJ2-7	CASTPIQGAYEQYF	TGTGCCAGCACCCCCATACAGGGGGCCTACGAGCAGTACTTC
TRBV18	.	.	TRBJ1-1	CASSPWRGGNTEAFF	TGTGCCAGCTCACCATGGAGAGGGGGGAACACTGAAGCTTTCTTT
TRBV7-8	once	TRBD2	TRBJ2-3	CASRTRTSGIADTQYF	TGTGCCAGCAGAACAAGGACTAGCGGGATAGCAGATACGCAGTATTTT
TRBV5-5	.	.	TRBJ1-2	CASSFNVPPASYTF	TGTGCCAGCAGCTTCAACGTACCCCCGGCGAGCTACACCTTC
TRBV5-1	few	.	TRBJ2-1	CASSPDGNEQFF	TGCGCCAGCAGTCCGGACGGGAATGAGCAGTTCTTC
TRBV6-5	.	TRBD1	TRBJ1-2	CASSYSGQGGYGYTF	TGTGCCAGCAGTTACTCGGGACAGGGGGGCTATGGCTACACCTTC
TRBV7-3	.	.	TRBJ1-1	CASSLSTGNTEAFF	TGTGCCAGCAGCCTTTCGACGGGTAACACTGAAGCTTTCTTT
TRBV4-2	.	TRBD1	TRBJ1-5	CASSQDWTGGQQPQHF	TGTGCCAGCAGCCAAGACTGGACAGGGGGGCAACAGCCCCAGCATTTT
TRBV5-8	few	.	TRBJ2-7	CASRGLENEQYF	TGTGCCAGCAGGGGACTGGAAAACGAGCAGTACTTC
TRBV7-6	.	TRBD1	TRBJ2-5	CASSPHGQGGETQYF	TGTGCCAGCAGCCCTCACGGACAGGGTGGAGAGACCCAGTACTTC